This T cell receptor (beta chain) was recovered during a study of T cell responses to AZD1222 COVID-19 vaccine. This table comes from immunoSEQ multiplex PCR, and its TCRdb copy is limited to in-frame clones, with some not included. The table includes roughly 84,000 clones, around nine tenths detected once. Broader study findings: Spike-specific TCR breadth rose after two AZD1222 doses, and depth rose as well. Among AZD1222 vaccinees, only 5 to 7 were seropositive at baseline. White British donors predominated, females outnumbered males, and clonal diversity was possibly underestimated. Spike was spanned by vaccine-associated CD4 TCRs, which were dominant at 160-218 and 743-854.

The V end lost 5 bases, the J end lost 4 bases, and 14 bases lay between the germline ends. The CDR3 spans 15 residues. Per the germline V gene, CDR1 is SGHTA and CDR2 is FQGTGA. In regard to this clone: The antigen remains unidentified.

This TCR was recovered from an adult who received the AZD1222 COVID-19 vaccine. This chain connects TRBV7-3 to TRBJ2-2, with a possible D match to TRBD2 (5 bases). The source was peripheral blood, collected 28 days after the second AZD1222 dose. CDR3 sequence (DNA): TGTGCCAGCAGCCAGAGAGGTGCGGGCACCGGGGAGCTGTTTTTT. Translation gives CASSQRGAGTGELFF.